A selection of T cell receptor beta chains follows, all from one sample in a study of blood T cell repertoires in COVID-19. TCRdb's table, derived via immunoSEQ multiplex PCR, lists solely in-frame clones and lacks some. The sample holds some 150,000 clones, approximately 83% seen once. Material for sequencing was peripheral blood. All receptors derive from a woman aged 60-70 years with COVID-19, enrolled during active disease. CDR3s include the opening cysteine and the closing phenylalanine or tryptophan.

v_gene: TRBV2; j_gene: TRBJ1-5; CDR3aa: CASRKGDNHQPQHF
v_gene: TRBV6-1; j_gene: TRBJ2-7; CDR3aa: CASSDRRTGRGSYEQYF
v_gene: TRBV5-4; j_gene: TRBJ2-7; CDR3aa: CASVSPEEKRTEAVYEQYF
v_gene: TRBV5-1; j_gene: TRBJ1-2; CDR3aa: CASSFRAAKDYGYTF
v_gene: TRBV4-2; j_gene: TRBJ1-4; CDR3aa: CASSQDWQEGEKLFF
v_gene: TRBV9; j_gene: TRBJ1-5; CDR3aa: CASSGAGLQPQHF
v_gene: TRBV3-1/TRBV3-2; j_gene: TRBJ2-7; CDR3aa: CASSQRRYAYEQYF
v_gene: TRBV7-2; j_gene: TRBJ1-2; CDR3aa: CASSFADRDSGYTF
v_gene: TRBV5-1; j_gene: TRBJ2-5; CDR3aa: CASSQLATPETQYF
v_gene: TRBV2; j_gene: TRBJ2-7; CDR3aa: CASKGTGGYEQYF
v_gene: TRBV27; j_gene: TRBJ2-7; CDR3aa: CASLPAGGNNEQYF
v_gene: TRBV5-6; j_gene: TRBJ1-1; CDR3aa: CASSLLNRLGEAFF
v_gene: TRBV6-5; j_gene: TRBJ2-3; CDR3aa: CASRSASTDTQYF
v_gene: TRBV5-1; j_gene: TRBJ1-2; CDR3aa: CASSLGTGGLGYTF
v_gene: TRBV5-1; j_gene: TRBJ2-7; CDR3aa: CASSHQTGGDEQYF
v_gene: TRBV10-3; j_gene: TRBJ2-7; CDR3aa: CAIMGTHYEQYF
v_gene: TRBV28; j_gene: TRBJ1-1; CDR3aa: CASTQTGGTEAFF
v_gene: TRBV9; j_gene: TRBJ1-6; CDR3aa: CASSAGHYNSPLHF
v_gene: TRBV6-2/TRBV6-3; j_gene: TRBJ2-2; CDR3aa: CASSQDRPGELFF
v_gene: TRBV2; j_gene: TRBJ2-7; CDR3aa: CASSFPTASYEQYF
v_gene: TRBV19; j_gene: TRBJ2-6; CDR3aa: CASTAIQDRDSGANVLTF
v_gene: TRBV4-1; j_gene: TRBJ2-3; CDR3aa: CASSQGSVGTDTQYF
v_gene: TRBV9; j_gene: TRBJ2-5; CDR3aa: CASSVVGGRGQETQYF
v_gene: TRBV6-5; j_gene: TRBJ2-5; CDR3aa: CASSWTNQETQYF
v_gene: TRBV3-1/TRBV3-2; j_gene: TRBJ2-7; CDR3aa: CASSPRTSELSHEQYF
v_gene: TRBV20-1; j_gene: TRBJ2-3; CDR3aa: CSASLAGAGDTQYF